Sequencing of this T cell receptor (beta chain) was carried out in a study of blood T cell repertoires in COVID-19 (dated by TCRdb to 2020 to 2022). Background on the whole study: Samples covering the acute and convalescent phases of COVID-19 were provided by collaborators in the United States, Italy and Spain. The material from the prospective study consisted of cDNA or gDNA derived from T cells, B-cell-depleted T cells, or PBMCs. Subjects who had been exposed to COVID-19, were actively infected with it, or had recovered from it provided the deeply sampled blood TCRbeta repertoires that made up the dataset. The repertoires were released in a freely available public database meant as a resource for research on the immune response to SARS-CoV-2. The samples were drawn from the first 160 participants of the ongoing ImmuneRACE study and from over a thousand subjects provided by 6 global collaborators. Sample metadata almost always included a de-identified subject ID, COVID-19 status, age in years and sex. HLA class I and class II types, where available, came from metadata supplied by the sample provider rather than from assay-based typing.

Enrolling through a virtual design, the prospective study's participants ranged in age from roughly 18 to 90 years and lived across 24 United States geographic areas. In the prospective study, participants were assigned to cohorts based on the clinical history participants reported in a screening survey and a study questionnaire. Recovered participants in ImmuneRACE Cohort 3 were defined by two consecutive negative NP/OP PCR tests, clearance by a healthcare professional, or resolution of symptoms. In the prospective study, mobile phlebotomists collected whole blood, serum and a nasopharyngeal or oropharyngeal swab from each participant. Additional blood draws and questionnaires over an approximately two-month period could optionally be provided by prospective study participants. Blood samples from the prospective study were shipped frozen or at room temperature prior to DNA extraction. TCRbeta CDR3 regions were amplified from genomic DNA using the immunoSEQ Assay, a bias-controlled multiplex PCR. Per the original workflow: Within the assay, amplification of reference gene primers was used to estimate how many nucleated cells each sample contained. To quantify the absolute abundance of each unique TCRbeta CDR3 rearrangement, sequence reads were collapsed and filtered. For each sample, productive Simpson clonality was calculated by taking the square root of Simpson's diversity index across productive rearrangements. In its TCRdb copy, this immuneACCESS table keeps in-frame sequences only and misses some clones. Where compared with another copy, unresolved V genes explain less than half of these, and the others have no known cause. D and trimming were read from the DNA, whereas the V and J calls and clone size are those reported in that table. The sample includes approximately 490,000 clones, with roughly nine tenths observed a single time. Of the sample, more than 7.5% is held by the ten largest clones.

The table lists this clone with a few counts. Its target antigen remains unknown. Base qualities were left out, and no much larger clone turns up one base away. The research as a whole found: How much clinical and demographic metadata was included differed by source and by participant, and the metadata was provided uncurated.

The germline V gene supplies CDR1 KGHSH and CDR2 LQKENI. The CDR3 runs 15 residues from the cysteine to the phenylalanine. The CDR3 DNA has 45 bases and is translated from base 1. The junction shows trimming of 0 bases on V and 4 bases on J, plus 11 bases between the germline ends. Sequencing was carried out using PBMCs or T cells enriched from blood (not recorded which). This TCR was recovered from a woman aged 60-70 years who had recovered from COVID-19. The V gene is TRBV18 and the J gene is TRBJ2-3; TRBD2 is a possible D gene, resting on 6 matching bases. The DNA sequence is TGTGCCAGCTCACCACCTTACGGGAGAGCAGATACGCAGTATTTT. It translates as CASSPPYGRADTQYF. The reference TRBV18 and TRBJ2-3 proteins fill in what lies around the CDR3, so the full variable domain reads NAGVMQNPRHLVRRRGQEARLRCSPMKGHSHVYWYRQLPEEGLKFMVYLQKENIIDESGMPKERFSAEFPKEGPSILRIQQVVRGDSAAYFCASSPPYGRADTQYFGPGTRLTVL.